This T cell receptor (beta chain) was captured by sequencing in a study of OX40 agonist ivuxolimab in advanced cancers. Study background: Of the patients, three showed partial responses, one with hepatocellular carcinoma and two with cutaneous melanoma.

Deletions cut 11 bases from V and 3 bases from J, with 17 bases between. This CDR3 is built from 15 residues. Germline V gene sequence: CDR1 MNHNS, CDR2 SASEGT. Any history of autoimmune disease or systemic immunosuppression disqualified patients. Overall study results and limits: Compared with others, partial responders at 0.1-3.0 mg/kg displayed clonal expansion among the lowest.

Assay: immunoSEQ multiplex PCR; the TCRdb copy retains only in-frame clones and omits some. This sample has about 68,000 clones; about nine tenths occur once, and the top ten carry around 2%. Points on this clone: The antigen remains undetermined.

This chain connects TRBV6-1 to TRBJ2-6; perhaps D is TRBD1 or TRBD2 (6 bases each). The sequence was obtained from an adult with an advanced solid tumor such as melanoma, head and neck, liver or kidney cancer. The specimen was CD4+ or CD8+ T cells sorted from blood, collected in a trial of the OX40 agonist ivuxolimab. The CDR3 reads CAGLMGARGANVLTF. CDR3 coding DNA: TGTGCCGGACTAATGGGGGCTCGTGGGGCCAACGTCCTGACTTTC.